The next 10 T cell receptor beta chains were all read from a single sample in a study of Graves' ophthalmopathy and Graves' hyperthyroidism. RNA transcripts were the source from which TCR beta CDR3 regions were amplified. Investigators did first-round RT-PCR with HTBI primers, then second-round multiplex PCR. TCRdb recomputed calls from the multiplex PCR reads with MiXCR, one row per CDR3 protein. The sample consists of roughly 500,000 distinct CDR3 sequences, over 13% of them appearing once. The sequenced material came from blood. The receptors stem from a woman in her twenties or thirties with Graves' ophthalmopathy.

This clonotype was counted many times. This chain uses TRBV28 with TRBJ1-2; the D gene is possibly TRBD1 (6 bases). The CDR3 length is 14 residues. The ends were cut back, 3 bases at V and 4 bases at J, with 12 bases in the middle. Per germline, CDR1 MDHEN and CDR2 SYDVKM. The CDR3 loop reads CASSFRDRPYGYTF. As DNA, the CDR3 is TGTGCCAGCAGTTTTCGTGACAGGCCCTATGGCTACACCTTC.

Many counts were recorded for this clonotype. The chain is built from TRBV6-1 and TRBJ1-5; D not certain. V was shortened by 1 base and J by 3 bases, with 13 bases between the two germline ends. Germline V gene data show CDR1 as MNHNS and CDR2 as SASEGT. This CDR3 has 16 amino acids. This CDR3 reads CASSEGSITINQPQHF. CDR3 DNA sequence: TGTGCCAGCAGTGAAGGCAGCATAACAATCAATCAGCCCCAGCATTTT.

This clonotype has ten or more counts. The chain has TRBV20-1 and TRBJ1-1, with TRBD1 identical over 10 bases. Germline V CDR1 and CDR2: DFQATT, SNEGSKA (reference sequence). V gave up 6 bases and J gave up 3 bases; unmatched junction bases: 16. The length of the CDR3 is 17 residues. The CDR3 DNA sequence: TGCAGTGCCCGGCCGTGGGGACAGGGGCGTAGGGACACTGAAGCTTTCTTT. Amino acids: CSARPWGQGRRDTEAFF.

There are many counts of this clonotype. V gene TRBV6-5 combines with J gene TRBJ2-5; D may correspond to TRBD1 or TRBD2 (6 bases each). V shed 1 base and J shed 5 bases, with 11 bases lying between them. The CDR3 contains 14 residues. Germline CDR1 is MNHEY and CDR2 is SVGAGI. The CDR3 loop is CASSYWGAGETQYF. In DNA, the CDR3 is TGTGCCAGCAGTTACTGGGGGGCTGGTGAGACCCAGTACTTC.

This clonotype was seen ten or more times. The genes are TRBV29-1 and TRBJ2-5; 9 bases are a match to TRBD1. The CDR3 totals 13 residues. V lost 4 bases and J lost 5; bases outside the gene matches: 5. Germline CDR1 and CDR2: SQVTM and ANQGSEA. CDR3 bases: TGCAGCGTTGGGGGACAGGGTTTCGAGACCCAGTACTTC. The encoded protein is CSVGGQGFETQYF.

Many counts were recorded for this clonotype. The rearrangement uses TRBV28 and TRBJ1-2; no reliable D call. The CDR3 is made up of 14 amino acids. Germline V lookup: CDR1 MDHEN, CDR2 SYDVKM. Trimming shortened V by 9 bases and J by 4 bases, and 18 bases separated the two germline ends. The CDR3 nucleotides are TGTGCCAGTAAACCCCGTAGGTACTCCTATGGCTACACCTTC. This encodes CASKPRRYSYGYTF.

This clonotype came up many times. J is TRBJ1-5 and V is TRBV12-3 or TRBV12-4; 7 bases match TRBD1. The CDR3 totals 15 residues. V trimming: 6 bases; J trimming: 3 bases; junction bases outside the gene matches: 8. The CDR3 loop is CASRTTGTVNQPQHF. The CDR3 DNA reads TGTGCCAGCAGAACAACCGGGACAGTCAATCAGCCCCAGCATTTT.

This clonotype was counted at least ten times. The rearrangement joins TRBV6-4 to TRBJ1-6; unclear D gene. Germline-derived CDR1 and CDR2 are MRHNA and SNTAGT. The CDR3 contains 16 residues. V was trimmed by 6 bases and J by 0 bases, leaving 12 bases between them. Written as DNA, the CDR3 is TGTGCCAGCAGGGACGGACGGAGCTCCTATAATTCACCCCTCCACTTT. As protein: CASRDGRSSYNSPLHF.

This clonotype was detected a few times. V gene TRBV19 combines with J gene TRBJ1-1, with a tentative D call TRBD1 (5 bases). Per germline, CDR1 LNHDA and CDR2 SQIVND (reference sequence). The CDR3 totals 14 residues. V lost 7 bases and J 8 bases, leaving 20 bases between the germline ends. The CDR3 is CASIKYGWGSEAFF. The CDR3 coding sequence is TGTGCCAGTATTAAATACGGGTGGGGGTCCGAAGCTTTCTTT.

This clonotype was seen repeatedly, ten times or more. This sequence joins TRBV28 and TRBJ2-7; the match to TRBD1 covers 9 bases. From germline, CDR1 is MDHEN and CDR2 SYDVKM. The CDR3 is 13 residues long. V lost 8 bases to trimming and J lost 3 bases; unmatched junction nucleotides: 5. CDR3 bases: TGTGCCAGCGAACCGGGACAGGGCTACGAGCAGTACTTC. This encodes CASEPGQGYEQYF.